This entry is about one T cell receptor beta chain. The antigen it binds to is not known. It has no much larger one-base neighbor in the sample; base qualities were not kept. TCR beta CDR3 regions were amplified from RNA transcripts. For the first round of RT-PCR on the TCR CDR3, the HTBI primer set was used together with the Qiagen OneStep RT-PCR kit. Libraries were constructed in a second round of multiplex PCR, after which size selection and purification were carried out. Libraries were sequenced paired-end with 100 bp reads on an Illumina HiSeq2000. In the source study's methods: Raw data were processed with SOAPnuke, discarding reads with adapters, uncalled bases, mean Phred below 15, or no exact constant-primer or identifier match. High-quality paired reads were merged with COPE v1.2.5, and unique nucleotide sequences were defined as clonotypes. Clonotypes were aligned to IMGT TRBV, TRBD and TRBJ reference segments using MiTCR v1.1. The analysis included only V-J combinations with a frequency above 0.0001, which together covered around 99% of the repertoires. A TCS score was defined as the ratio of F50 (clonal expansion) to E x V (chaos), with BLOSUM62-based TCRdist applied between CDR3 peptides within each V-J. Welch's t-statistics and random forest reduced roughly 530 V-J features to 10 to 15, which were used in a naive Bayes classifier (R e1071). The similarity between thyroid and blood repertoires was quantified using the Morisita-Horn index. TCRdb handled the public reads itself, with Q25 trimming in fastp and clone calling in MiXCR, and kept productive beta chains. Rows with a matching CDR3 protein are joined into one entry that keeps the most common DNA and genes. The V and J calls follow TCRdb's processing rather than the paper's. The sample yields 550,000 to 700,000 distinct CDR3 sequences; about 15% were counted once. Jointly, the top ten make up about 3.9% of the sample.

The germline V gene gives CDR1 as KGHSH and CDR2 as LQKENI. The V end gives up 4 bases and the J end 7 bases, leaving 6 bases in the junction not matched to a gene. Reading from cysteine to phenylalanine, the CDR3 counts 13 amino acids. Kept here is only the CDR3 DNA, which spans 39 bases and is read in frame from base 1. Ophthalmopathy patients had moderately to severely active disease, Clinical Activity Score of at least 3, NOSPECS grade of at least 4, and duration under 3 months. The study excluded patients with uncontrolled infections, other autoimmune diseases, pregnancy or lactation. Clinical symptoms, serum thyroxine and TRAb, thyroid ultrasound, and orbital computed tomography formed the basis for the diagnoses. PBMCs were separated from roughly 10 ml of fresh peripheral blood using Ficoll-Paque density gradient centrifugation. Total RNA was extracted using Trizol reagent, and RNA quality was assessed on an Agilent 2100 Bioanalyzer.

The sample comes from a study of T cells in Graves' hyperthyroidism and ophthalmopathy (dated by TCRdb to between 2018 and 2020). General notes on the study: Peripheral blood was collected at initial diagnosis, before any treatment. Prospective prediction of ophthalmopathy was tested in an independent validation cohort of 18 hyperthyroidism patients and 15 to 17 patients who later progressed to ophthalmopathy. For training and testing, the 100 or so patients in the discovery cohort were randomly divided in a 7:3 ratio. TCR Vbeta CDR3 sequencing of 120 to 150 peripheral blood samples (more than 40 ophthalmopathy, 75 hyperthyroidism and around 17 progressor patients) is reported in the paper. After blood sampling, hyperthyroidism patients were treated with methimazole at a starting dose of 30 mg daily, and ophthalmopathy patients were treated with high-dose intravenous methylprednisolone. To identify distinguishing TCR V-J signatures, a discovery cohort of about a hundred patients was used, comprising 40 to 45 with Graves' ophthalmopathy and 57 with stable Graves' hyperthyroidism. In about six Graves' hyperthyroidism patients, the study also compared T-cell repertoires from thyroid tissue with T-cell repertoires from blood. The investigation overall reported the following: Blood samples also contained most of the expanded thyroid clonotypes (frequency above 0.001), which suggests that blood repertoires may reflect thyroid immune responses. In validation, progression to ophthalmopathy was predicted by the model with around 71% sensitivity and around 76% specificity, a median of approximately 6.5 months before onset. In cross-validation, a model built on a 13 V-J signature told ophthalmopathy apart from stable hyperthyroidism with approximately 90% sensitivity and approximately 81% specificity, and in testing the same model reached 80%/75%. Sample size was not statistically predetermined, and investigators were not blinded to group allocation.

Material for sequencing was blood. This clonotype was obtained from a woman between 40 and 55 years old with Graves' ophthalmopathy. The sequence is built from TRBV18 and TRBJ2-7, and 8 junction bases match TRBD1. CDR3 sequence: CASSQGQGREQYF. The DNA is as follows: TGTGCCAGCTCACAAGGACAGGGAAGGGAGCAGTACTTC.